The source of this T cell receptor beta chain is a study of blood T cell repertoires in COVID-19. This clone showed up just once. Using immunoSEQ multiplex PCR, the repertoire was profiled, and TCRdb retains in-frame clones only, with some absent. The sample consists of 200,000 or so clones, 80% to 90% of them appearing once. V gave up 5 bases and J gave up 0 bases, with 14 bases separating them. This CDR3 comprises 17 residues. From germline, CDR1 is SNHLY and CDR2 FYNNEI. V and J are TRBV2 and TRBJ2-6; the D gene is possibly TRBD1 (6 bases). The TCR originated in a man aged 50-59 years who had recovered from COVID-19. The sample comprised peripheral blood. The CDR3, as DNA: TGTGCCAGCAGTCGGACAGCCGTCCTCTCTGGGGCCAACGTCCTGACTTTC. Protein product: CASSRTAVLSGANVLTF.